This T cell receptor (beta chain) comes out of a study of T cells expressing NK-cell markers. Turning to the study itself: CD3+CD56+NKG2C+, CD3+CD56+NKG2C- and CD3+CD56-NKG2C+ T cells, once sorted, supplied the TCR beta repertoires.

Regarding the study as a whole: Once again these clonotypes came out on top in the CD3+CD56-NKG2C+ fraction of several donors.

TCRdb reprocessed the 5' RACE reads and keeps a single row for each CDR3 protein, giving no DNA. Here the sample table reports about 150,000 distinct CDR3 sequences. Germline-derived CDR1 and CDR2 are MNHEY and SMNVEV (reference sequence). The CDR3 is 14 residues long. To note about this clonotype: Its antigen remains unidentified.

Sequencing used blood T cells: a sorted CD56 or NKG2C T cell subset, CD4+ or CD8+ T cells, or bulk PBMC T cells (not recorded which). This chain links TRBV27 with TRBJ1-1; TCRdb proposes TRBD1, but this gene call is untestable without DNA. This clonotype was obtained from a man between 18 and 29 years old in good health. This CDR3 is CASSFQGTGSEAFF.